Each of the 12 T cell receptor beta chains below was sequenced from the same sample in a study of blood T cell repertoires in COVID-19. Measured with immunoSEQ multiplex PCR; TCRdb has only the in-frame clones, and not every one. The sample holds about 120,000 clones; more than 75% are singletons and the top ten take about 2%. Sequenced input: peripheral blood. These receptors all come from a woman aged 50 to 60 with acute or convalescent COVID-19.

CDR3 sequence (DNA): TGCGCCAGCAGCTTGGCCGGTACCTACTATGGCTACACCTTC. It is translated as CASSLAGTYYGYTF. V gene TRBV5-1 combines with J gene TRBJ1-2; D gene unclear. CDR1 and CDR2 from the germline V gene are SGHRS and YFSETQ. V shed 0 bases and J shed 3 bases, with 9 bases lying between them. The CDR3 is made up of 14 amino acids.

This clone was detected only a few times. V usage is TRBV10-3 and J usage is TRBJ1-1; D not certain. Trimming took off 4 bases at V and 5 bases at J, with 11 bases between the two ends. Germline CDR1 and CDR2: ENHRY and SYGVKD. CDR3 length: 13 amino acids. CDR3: CAISGRGRTEAFF. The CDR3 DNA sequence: TGTGCCATCAGTGGTCGGGGAAGAACTGAAGCTTTCTTT.

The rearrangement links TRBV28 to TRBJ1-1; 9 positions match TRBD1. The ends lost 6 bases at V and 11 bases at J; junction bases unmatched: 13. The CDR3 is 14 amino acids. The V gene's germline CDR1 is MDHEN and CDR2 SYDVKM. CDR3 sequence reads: CASRLPGQGFGAFF. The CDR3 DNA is TGTGCCAGCAGACTACCGGGACAGGGCTTTGGGGCTTTCTTT.

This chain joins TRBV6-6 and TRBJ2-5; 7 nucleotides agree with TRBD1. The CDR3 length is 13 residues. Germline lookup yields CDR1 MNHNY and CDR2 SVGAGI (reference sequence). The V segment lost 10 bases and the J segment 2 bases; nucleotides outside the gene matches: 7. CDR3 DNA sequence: TGTGCCACCCGACAGGGAACTCAAGAGACCCAGTACTTC. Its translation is CATRQGTQETQYF.

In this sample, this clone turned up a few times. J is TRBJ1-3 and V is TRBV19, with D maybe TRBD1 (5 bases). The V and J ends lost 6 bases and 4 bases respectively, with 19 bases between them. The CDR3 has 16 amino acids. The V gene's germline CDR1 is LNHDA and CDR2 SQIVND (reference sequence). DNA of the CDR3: TGTGCCAGTAGCACCTTAGGGACCGCGGGAGGAAACACCATATATTTT. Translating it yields CASSTLGTAGGNTIYF.

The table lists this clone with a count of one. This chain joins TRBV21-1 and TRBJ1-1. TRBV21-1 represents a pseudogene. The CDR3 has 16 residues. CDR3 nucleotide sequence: TGTGCCAGCAGCAAAATGGGGAGGTCCGCTCCCCCTGAAGCTTTCTTT. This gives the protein CASSKMGRSAPPEAFF.

The CDR3 DNA reads as TGTGCCAGCAGCCCCGGCGGTCAGTTATATAATTCACCCCTCCACTTT. As protein: CASSPGGQLYNSPLHF. The chain couples TRBV13 to TRBJ1-6, with D hard to call. V lost 5 bases to trimming and J lost 4 bases, with 15 bases between them. The length of the CDR3 is 16 residues. The germline CDR1 and CDR2 sequences are PRHDT and FYEKMQ (reference sequence).

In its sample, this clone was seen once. CDR3 in amino acids: CAISARQGLATEAFF. The CDR3 DNA is TGTGCCATCAGTGCCAGGCAGGGACTGGCCACTGAAGCTTTCTTT. V gene TRBV10-3 combines with J gene TRBJ1-1, with a tentative D call TRBD1 (5 bases). V was pared by 4 bases and J by 4 bases, with 16 bases between. CDR1 is ENHRY, CDR2 SYGVKD, per germline. The CDR3 length is 15 residues.

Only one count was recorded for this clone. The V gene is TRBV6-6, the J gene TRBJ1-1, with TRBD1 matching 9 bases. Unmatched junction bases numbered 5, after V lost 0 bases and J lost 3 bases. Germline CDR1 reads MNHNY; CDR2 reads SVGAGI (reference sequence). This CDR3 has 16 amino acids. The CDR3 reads CASSYSGGQGHTEAFF. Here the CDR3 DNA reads TGTGCCAGCAGTTACTCGGGGGGACAGGGCCACACTGAAGCTTTCTTT.

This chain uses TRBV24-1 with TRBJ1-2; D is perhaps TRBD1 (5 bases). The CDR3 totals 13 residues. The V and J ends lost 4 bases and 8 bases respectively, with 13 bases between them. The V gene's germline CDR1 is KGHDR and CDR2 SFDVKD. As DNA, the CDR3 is TGTGCCACCAGTGAACAGGTCTTTCTCGGCTACACCTTC. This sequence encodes CATSEQVFLGYTF.

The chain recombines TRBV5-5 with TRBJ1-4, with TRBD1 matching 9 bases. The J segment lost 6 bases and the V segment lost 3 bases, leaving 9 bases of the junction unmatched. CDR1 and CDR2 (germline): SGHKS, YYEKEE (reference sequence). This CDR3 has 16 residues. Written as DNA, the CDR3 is TGTGCCAGCAGCTCTTCTTACGGGACAGGGTATGAAAAACTGTTTTTT. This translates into CASSSSYGTGYEKLFF.

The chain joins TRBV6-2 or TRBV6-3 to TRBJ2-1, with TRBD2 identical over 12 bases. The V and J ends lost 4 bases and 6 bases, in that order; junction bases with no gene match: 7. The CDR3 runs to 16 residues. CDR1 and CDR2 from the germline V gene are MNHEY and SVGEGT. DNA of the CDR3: TGTGCCAGCAGTTCCCTAGCGGGAGGGCTAGTCAATGAGCAGTTCTTC. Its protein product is CASSSLAGGLVNEQFF.